Reported below is one T cell receptor (beta chain). Its antigen is not known. This sample is drawn from a study of T cell repertoires in cytomegalovirus infection. Across the study: Shared public TCR beta signatures pointed to both CMV infection and a matching HLA type. Study results and caveats: What dominated the ex vivo response were HLA-C-restricted CMV-specific TCR beta clonotypes. CMV carriers with the relevant HLA were identified by cumulative public TCR beta family frequency.

Using its own MiXCR run on the reads, TCRdb lists one record per CDR3 protein. The repertoire has about 110,000 distinct CDR3 sequences, 25% to 35% of them found once; the top ten carry about 81%. Trimming removed 6 bases from V and 1 base from J; junction bases left unmatched: 11. In germline, CDR1 is DFQATT, CDR2 SNEGSKA (reference sequence). The CDR3 spans 16 residues. Sample: CD8+ T cells from cultured PBMCs, taken from culture after CMV antigen stimulation. The chain uses TRBV20-1 and TRBJ2-2; the match to TRBD2 covers 7 bases. This sequence originates from a human donor in good health (CMV status not recorded). Some clones in this sample may be carry-over from other donors' samples. CDR3 residues: CSAPRGWGMNTGELFF. CDR3 coding DNA: TGCAGTGCCCCGCGGGGGTGGGGAATGAACACCGGGGAGCTGTTTTTT.